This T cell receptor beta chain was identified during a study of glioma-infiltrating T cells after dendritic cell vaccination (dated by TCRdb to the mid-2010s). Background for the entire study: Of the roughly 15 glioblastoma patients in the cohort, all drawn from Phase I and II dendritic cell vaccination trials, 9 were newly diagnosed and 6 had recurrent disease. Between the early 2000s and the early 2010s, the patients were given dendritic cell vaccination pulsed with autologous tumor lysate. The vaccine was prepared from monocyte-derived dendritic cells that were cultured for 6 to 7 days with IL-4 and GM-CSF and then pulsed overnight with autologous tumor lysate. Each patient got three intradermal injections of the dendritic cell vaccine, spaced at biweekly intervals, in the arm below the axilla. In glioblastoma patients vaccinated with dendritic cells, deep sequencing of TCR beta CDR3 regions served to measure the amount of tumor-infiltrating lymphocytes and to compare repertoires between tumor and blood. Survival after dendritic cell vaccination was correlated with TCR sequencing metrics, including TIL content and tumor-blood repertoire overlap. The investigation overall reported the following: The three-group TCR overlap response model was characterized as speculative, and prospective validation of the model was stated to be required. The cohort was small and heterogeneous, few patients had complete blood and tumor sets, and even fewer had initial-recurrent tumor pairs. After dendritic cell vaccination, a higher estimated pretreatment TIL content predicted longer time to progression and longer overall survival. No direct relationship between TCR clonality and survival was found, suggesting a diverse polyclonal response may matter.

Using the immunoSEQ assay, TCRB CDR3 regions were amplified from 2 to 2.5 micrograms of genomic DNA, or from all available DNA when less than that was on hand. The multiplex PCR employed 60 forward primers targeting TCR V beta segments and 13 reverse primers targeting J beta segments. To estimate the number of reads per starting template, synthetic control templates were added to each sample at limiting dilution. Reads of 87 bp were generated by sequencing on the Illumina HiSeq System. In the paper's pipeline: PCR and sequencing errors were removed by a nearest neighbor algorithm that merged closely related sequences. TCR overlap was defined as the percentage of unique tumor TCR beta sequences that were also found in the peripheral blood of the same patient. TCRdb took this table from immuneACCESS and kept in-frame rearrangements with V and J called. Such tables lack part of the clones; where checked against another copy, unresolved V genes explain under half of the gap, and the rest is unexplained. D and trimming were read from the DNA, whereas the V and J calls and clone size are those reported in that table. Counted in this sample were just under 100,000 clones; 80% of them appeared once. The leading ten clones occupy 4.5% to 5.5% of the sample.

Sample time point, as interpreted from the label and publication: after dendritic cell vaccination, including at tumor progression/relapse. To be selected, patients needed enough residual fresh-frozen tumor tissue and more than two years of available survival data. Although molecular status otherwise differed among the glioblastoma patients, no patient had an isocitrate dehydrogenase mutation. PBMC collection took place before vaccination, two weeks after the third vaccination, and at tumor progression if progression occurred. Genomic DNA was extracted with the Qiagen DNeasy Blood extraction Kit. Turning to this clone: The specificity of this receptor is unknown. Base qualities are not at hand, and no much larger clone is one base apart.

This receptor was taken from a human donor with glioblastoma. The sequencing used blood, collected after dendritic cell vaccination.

CDR3 loop: CAWSVRQGANRWGNTEAFF. The DNA reads TGTGCCTGGAGTGTAAGACAGGGGGCGAACCGCTGGGGAAACACTGAAGCTTTCTTT. The rearrangement joined TRBV30 to TRBJ1-1, and 10 junction bases match TRBD1. Germline trimming: 0 bases from V, 2 bases from J; junction bases outside gene matches: 15. The germline V gene encodes CDR1 GTSNPN and CDR2 SVGIG (reference sequence). The cysteine opens and the phenylalanine closes a CDR3 of 19 amino acids. Only the CDR3 DNA is retained, 57 bases long and in frame from the first base.